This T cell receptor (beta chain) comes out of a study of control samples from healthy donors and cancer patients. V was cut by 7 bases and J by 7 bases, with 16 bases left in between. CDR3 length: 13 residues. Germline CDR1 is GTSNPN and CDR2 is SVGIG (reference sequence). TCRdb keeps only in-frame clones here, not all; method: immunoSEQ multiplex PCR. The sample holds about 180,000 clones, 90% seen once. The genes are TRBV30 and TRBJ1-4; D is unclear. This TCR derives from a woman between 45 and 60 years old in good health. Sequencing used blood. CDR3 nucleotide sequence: TGTGCCTCCCCCGCTCCGATGGTTGAAAAACTGTTTTTT. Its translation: CASPAPMVEKLFF.